This T cell receptor beta chain was sequenced for a study of T cell responses to AZD1222 COVID-19 vaccine. Findings and caveats of the study: Unmutated variant regions are reportedly targeted by nearly half of spike-specific TCRs.

This CDR3 spans 15 amino acids. CDR1 is SNHLY, CDR2 FYNNEI, per germline. The V and J ends lost 4 bases and 4 bases, in that order; junction bases with no gene match: 8. About this clone: Its antigen is not known.

Assay used: immunoSEQ multiplex PCR; TCRdb lists only in-frame clones, some missing. This table holds approximately 150,000 clones, 90% to 95% found once. The rearrangement uses TRBV2 and TRBJ2-3; TRBD1 matches at 7 bases. This material consisted of peripheral blood, taken on day 0 of AZD1222 vaccination. The origin of this receptor is an adult in good health. CDR3 DNA: TGTGCCAGCAGTGGAGTCCGAGACAGGGCAGATACGCAGTATTTT. Protein: CASSGVRDRADTQYF.